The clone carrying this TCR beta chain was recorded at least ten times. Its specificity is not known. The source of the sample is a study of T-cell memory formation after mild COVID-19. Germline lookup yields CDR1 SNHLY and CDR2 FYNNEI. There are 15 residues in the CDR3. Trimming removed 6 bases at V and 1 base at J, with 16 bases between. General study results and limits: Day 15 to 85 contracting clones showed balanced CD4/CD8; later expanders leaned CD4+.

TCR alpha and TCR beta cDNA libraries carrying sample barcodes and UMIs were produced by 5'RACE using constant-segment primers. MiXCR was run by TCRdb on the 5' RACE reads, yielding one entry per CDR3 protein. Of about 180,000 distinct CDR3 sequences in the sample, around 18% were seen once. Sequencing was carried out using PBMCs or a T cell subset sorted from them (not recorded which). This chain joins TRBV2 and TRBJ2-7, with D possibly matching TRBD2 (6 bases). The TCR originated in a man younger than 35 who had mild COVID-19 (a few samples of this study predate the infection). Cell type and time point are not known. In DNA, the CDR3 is TGTGCCAGCAGCGCGGGACCGTGGGGTTCCTACGAGCAGTACTTC. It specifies CASSAGPWGSYEQYF.